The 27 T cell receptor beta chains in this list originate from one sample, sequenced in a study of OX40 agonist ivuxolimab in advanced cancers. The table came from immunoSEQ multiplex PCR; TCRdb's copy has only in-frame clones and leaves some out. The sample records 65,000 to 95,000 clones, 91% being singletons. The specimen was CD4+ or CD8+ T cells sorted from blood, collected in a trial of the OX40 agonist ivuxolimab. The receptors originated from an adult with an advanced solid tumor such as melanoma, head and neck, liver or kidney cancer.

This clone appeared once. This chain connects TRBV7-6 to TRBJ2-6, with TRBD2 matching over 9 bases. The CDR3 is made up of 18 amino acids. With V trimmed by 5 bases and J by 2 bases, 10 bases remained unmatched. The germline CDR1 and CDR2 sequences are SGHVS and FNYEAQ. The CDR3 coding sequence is TGTGCCAGCAGCGCGGGGGGGTCTAGTCTAGCTGGGGCCAACGTCCTGACTTTC. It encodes CASSAGGSSLAGANVLTF.

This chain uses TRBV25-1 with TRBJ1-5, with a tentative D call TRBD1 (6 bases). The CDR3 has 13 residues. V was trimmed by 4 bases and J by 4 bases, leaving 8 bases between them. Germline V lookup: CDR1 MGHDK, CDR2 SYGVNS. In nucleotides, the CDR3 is TGTGCCAGCAGTGCACAGGGAAATCAGCCCCAGCATTTT. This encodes CASSAQGNQPQHF.

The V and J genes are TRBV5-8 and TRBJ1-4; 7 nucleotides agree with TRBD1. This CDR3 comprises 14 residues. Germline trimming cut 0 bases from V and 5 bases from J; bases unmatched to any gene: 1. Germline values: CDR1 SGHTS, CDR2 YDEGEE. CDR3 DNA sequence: TGTGCCAGCAGCTTGGAGGGGGCAAATGAAAAACTGTTTTTT. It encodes CASSLEGANEKLFF. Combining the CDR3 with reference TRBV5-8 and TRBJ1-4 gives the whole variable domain EAGVTQSPTHLIKTRGQQATLRCSPISGHTSVYWYQQALGLGLQFLLWYDEGEERNRGNFPPRFSGRQFPNYSSELNVNALELEDSALYLCASSLEGANEKLFFGSGTQLSVL.

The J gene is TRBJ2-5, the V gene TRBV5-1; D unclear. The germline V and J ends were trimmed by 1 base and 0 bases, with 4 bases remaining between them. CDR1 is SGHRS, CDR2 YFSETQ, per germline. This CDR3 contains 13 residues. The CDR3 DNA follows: TGCGCCAGCAGCTTGACCCACCAAGAGACCCAGTACTTC. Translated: CASSLTHQETQYF.

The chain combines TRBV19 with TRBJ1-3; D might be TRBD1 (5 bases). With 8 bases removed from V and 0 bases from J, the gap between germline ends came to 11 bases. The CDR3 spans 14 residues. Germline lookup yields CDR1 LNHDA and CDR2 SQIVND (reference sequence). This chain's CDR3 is CASWDGRSGNTIYF. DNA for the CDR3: TGTGCCAGTTGGGACGGCCGCTCTGGAAACACCATATATTTT.

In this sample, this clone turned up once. CDR3 nucleotides: TGTGCCAGCAGCAGGGGGGGAGATCGATTCTACGAGCAGTACTTC. It specifies CASSRGGDRFYEQYF. The chain has TRBV7-2 and TRBJ2-7; possibly TRBD2 for D (7 bases). The V gene lost 5 bases and the J gene lost 3 bases, with 17 bases spanning the gap. The CDR3 is 15 amino acids. Germline loops: CDR1 SGHTA, CDR2 FQGNSA.

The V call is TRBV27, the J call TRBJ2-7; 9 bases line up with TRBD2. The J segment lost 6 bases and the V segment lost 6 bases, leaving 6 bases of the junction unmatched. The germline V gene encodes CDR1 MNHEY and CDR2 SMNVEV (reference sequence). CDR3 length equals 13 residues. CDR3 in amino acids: CASRRSGSGEQYF. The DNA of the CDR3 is TGTGCCAGCAGGCGTAGCGGGAGTGGCGAGCAGTACTTC.

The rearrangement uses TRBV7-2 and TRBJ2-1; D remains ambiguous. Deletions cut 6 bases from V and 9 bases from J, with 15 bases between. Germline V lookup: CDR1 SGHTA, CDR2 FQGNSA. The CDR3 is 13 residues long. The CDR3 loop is CASRSVGWGEQFF. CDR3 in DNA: TGTGCCAGCAGGTCGGTCGGGTGGGGTGAGCAGTTCTTC. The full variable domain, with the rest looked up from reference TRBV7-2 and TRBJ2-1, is GAGVSQSPSNKVTEKGKDVELRCDPISGHTALYWYRQSLGQGLEFLIYFQGNSAPDKSGLPSDRFSAERTGGSVSTLTIQRTQQEDSAVYLCASRSVGWGEQFFGPGTRLTVL.

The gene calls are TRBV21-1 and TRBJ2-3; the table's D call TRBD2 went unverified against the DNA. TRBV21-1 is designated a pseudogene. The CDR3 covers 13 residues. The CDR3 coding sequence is TGTGCCAGCAGCAAAGAACGGGGAGATACGCAGTATTTT. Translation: CASSKERGDTQYF.

This CDR3 is CASSLGRLAAGTDTQYF. The CDR3, as DNA: TGTGCCAGCAGCTTAGGTCGACTAGCGGCCGGCACAGATACGCAGTATTTT. V gene TRBV7-6 combines with J gene TRBJ2-3, with TRBD2 matching over 9 bases. The V and J ends lost 1 base and 1 base, in that order; junction bases with no gene match: 6. Germline values: CDR1 SGHVS, CDR2 FNYEAQ. The CDR3 consists of 17 residues.

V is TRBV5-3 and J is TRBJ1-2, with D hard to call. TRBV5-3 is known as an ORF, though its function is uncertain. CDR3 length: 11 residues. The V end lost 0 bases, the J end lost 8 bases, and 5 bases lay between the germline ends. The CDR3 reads CARSLARGYTF. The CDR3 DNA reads TGTGCCAGAAGCTTGGCACGCGGCTACACCTTC.

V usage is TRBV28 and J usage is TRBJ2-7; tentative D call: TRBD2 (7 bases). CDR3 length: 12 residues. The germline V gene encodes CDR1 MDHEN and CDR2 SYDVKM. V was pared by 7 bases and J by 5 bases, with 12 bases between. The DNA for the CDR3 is TGTGCCAGCACCGGGGGGCTCGACGAGCAGTACTTC. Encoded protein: CASTGGLDEQYF.

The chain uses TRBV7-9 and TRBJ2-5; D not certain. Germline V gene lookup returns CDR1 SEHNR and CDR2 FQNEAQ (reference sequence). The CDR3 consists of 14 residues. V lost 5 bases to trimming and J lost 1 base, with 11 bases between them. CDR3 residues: CASSPPGIQETQYF. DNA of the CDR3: TGTGCCAGCAGCCCTCCAGGAATCCAAGAGACCCAGTACTTC.

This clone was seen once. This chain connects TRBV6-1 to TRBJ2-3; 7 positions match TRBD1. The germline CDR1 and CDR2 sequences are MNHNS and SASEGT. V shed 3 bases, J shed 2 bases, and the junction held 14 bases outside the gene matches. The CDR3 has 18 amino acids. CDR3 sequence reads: CASSDRTGVGRYTDTQYF. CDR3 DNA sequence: TGTGCCAGCAGTGACCGAACAGGGGTCGGGCGATACACAGATACGCAGTATTTT.

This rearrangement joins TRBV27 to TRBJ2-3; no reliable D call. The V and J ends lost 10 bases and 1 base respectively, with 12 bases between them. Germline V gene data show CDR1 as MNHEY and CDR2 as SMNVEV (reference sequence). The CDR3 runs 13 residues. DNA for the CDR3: TGTGCCACTAGTCTCCTCGGCACAGATACGCAGTATTTT. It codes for CATSLLGTDTQYF.

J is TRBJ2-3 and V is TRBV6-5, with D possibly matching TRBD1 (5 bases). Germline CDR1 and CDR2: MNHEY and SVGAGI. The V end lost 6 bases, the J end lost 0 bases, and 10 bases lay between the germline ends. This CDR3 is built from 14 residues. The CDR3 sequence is CASSRVGSTDTQYF. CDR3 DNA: TGTGCCAGCAGCAGGGTCGGAAGCACAGATACGCAGTATTTT.

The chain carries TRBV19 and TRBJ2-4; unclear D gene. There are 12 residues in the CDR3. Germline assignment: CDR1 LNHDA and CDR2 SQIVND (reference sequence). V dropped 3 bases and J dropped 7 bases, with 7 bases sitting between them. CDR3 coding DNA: TGTGCCAGTAGTATTGGGGTTAACATTCAGTACTTC. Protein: CASSIGVNIQYF.

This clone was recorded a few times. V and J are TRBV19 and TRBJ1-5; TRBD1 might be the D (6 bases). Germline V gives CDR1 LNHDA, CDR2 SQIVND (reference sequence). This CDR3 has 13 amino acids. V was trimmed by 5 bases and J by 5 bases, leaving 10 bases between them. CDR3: CASSDRNYQPQHF. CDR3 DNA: TGTGCCAGTAGTGACAGGAACTATCAGCCCCAGCATTTT.

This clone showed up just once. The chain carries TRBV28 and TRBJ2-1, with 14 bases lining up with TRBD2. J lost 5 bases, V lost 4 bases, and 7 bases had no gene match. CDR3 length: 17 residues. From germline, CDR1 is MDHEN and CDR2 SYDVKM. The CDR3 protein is CASSSPGLAGEHNEQFF. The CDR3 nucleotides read TGTGCCAGCAGTTCTCCGGGACTAGCGGGAGAACACAATGAGCAGTTCTTC. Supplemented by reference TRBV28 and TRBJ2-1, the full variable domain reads DVKVTQSSRYLVKRTGEKVFLECVQDMDHENMFWYRQDPGLGLRLIYFSYDVKMKEKGDIPEGYSVSREKKERFSLILESASTNQTSMYLCASSSPGLAGEHNEQFFGPGTRLTVL.

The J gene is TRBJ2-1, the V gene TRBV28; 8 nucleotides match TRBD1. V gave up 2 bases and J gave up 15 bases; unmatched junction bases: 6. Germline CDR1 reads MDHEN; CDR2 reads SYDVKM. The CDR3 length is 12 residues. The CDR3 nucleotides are TGTGCCAGCAGTTTAACCCGGGACAGGCGGTTCTTC. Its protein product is CASSLTRDRRFF.

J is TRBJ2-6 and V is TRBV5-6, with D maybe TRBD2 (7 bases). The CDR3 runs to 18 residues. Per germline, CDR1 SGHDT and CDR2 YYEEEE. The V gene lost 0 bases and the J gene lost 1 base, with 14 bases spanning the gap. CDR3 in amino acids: CASSLAGGLWSGANVLTF. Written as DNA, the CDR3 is TGTGCCAGCAGCTTGGCCGGGGGGCTTTGGTCTGGGGCCAACGTCCTGACTTTC.

CDR3 sequence reads: CASGRRSSYNEQFF. The CDR3 coding sequence is TGTGCCAGCGGCCGGCGGAGCTCCTACAATGAGCAGTTCTTC. The chain joins TRBV11-2 to TRBJ2-1; D not resolved. This CDR3 is built from 14 residues. The germline gives CDR1 SGHAT, CDR2 FQNNGV. Trimming cost V 8 bases and J 0 bases, with 11 bases left between them. The full variable domain, with the rest looked up from reference TRBV11-2 and TRBJ2-1, is EAGVAQSPRYKIIEKRQSVAFWCNPISGHATLYWYQQILGQGPKLLIQFQNNGVVDDSQLPKDRFSAERLKGVDSTLKIQPAKLEDSAVYLCASGRRSSYNEQFFGPGTRLTVL.

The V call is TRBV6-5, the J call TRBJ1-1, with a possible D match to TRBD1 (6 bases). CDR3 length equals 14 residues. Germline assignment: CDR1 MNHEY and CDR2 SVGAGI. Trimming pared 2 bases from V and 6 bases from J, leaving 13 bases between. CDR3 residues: CASSYLRGGAEAFF. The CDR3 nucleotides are TGTGCCAGCAGTTACCTTAGAGGGGGAGCTGAAGCTTTCTTT.

The DNA of the CDR3 is TGTGCCAGCAGTAAGGGGTATAGCAATCAGCCCCAGCATTTT. Translating it yields CASSKGYSNQPQHF. The V and J genes are TRBV28 and TRBJ1-5; D might be TRBD1 (5 bases). Trimming took off 5 bases at V and 0 bases at J, with 8 bases between the two ends. Germline assignment: CDR1 MDHEN and CDR2 SYDVKM. The CDR3 is 14 residues long.

The CDR3 sequence: CASSPNYVEQYF. The DNA for the CDR3 is TGTGCCAGCTCACCAAATTACGTAGAGCAGTACTTC. The chain recombines TRBV18 with TRBJ2-7, with D hard to call. The CDR3 has 12 residues. The V and J ends lost 2 bases and 7 bases respectively, with 9 bases between them. Germline V gene lookup returns CDR1 KGHSH and CDR2 LQKENI. The full variable domain, its missing parts supplied by reference TRBV18 and TRBJ2-7, is NAGVMQNPRHLVRRRGQEARLRCSPMKGHSHVYWYRQLPEEGLKFMVYLQKENIIDESGMPKERFSAEFPKEGPSILRIQQVVRGDSAAYFCASSPNYVEQYFGPGTRLTVT.

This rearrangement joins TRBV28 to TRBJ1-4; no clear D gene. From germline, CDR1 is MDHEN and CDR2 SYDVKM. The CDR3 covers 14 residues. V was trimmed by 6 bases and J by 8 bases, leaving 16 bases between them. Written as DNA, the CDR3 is TGTGCCAGCAGCCCCGGCGGGTCGAGGGAAAAACTGTTTTTT. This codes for CASSPGGSREKLFF.

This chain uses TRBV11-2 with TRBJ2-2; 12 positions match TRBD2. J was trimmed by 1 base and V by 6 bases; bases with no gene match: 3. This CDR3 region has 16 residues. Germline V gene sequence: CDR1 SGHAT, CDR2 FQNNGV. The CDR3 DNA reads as TGTGCCAGCAGGCAACTAGCGGGAGGGAACACCGGGGAGCTGTTTTTT. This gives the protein CASRQLAGGNTGELFF.